One sample yielded the 9 T cell receptor beta chains listed below, sequenced in a study of cytomegalovirus exposure and HLA in healthy donors. The study ran its PCR with 60 Vbeta and 13 Jbeta primers. The protocol was immunoSEQ multiplex PCR, while the TCRdb copy is restricted to in-frame clones and leaves out a portion. The table has fewer than 80,000 clones, approximately 75% seen once; the top ten hold roughly 5.2%. The sample taken for sequencing was PBMCs. The receptor set was obtained from a woman in her thirties in good health and CMV-seronegative.

CDR3 nucleotide sequence: TGCGCCAGCAGCTTGGGTACTAGCGGGAGCCCCACAGATACGCAGTATTTT. Translated, it gives CASSLGTSGSPTDTQYF. The chain joins TRBV5-1 to TRBJ2-3; the match to TRBD2 covers 11 bases. This CDR3 contains 17 residues. Germline trimming cut 0 bases from V and 2 bases from J; bases unmatched to any gene: 5. The germline gives CDR1 SGHRS, CDR2 YFSETQ.

This clone was counted between two and nine times. The rearrangement uses TRBV7-8 and TRBJ2-7, with TRBD1 matching 7 bases. CDR3 length: 15 amino acids. Trimming removed 4 bases from V and 2 bases from J; junction bases left unmatched: 8. Germline assignment: CDR1 SGHVS and CDR2 FQNEAQ. In nucleotides, the CDR3 is TGTGCCAGCAGCTACGGGACAGTCTTAACCTACGAGCAGTACTTC. Translation: CASSYGTVLTYEQYF.

This clone occurred a few times. The J gene is TRBJ2-3, the V gene TRBV27; 7 nucleotides match TRBD1. CDR1 MNHEY and CDR2 SMNVEV come from the germline V gene (reference sequence). With 3 bases clipped from V and 6 bases from J, the junction kept 9 bases outside the gene matches. CDR3 length equals 15 residues. The CDR3 bases are TGTGCCAGCAGTTTCCAAGGTGGCAGGGGGGATACGCAGTATTTT. Translating it yields CASSFQGGRGDTQYF.

This clone has just one count. This chain links TRBV10-2 with TRBJ2-5; possible D gene TRBD1, 5 bases. The assigned J gene may be wrong: the sequence end matches TRBJ2-7 better. Per the germline V gene, CDR1 is WSHSY and CDR2 is SAAADI. CDR3 size: 13 residues. CDR3 residues: CASSKDTSYEQYF. Written as DNA, the CDR3 is TGCGCCAGCAGTAAGGACACGTCCTACGAGCAGTACTTC.

This clone was detected once. This chain uses TRBV5-6 with TRBJ2-7; D might be TRBD1 (7 bases). V was clipped by 4 bases and J by 3 bases, with 14 bases between them. This CDR3 region has 14 residues. Germline assignment: CDR1 SGHDT and CDR2 YYEEEE. CDR3 in DNA: TGTGCCAGCAGCCGCGGGACAGACTACTACGAGCAGTACTTC. Translated: CASSRGTDYYEQYF.

This clone was seen a handful of times. The chain is built from TRBV30 and TRBJ1-4; possibly TRBD1 for D (6 bases). In germline, CDR1 is GTSNPN, CDR2 SVGIG (reference sequence). This CDR3 has 15 amino acids. V lost 3 bases and J lost 5, with 16 bases in between. The CDR3 reads CAWRGHGTGNEKLFF. The CDR3 bases are TGTGCCTGGAGGGGACACGGGACGGGGAATGAAAAACTGTTTTTT.

This chain uses TRBV19 with TRBJ1-1, with TRBD1 as a possible D gene (5 bases). The CDR3 is 13 residues long. Germline assignment: CDR1 LNHDA and CDR2 SQIVND (reference sequence). Trimming shortened V by 3 bases and J by 4 bases, and 9 bases separated the two germline ends. CDR3 coding DNA: TGTGCCAGTAGTATGGGGGGAGTCACTGAAGCTTTCTTT. Protein sequence: CASSMGGVTEAFF.

This clone occurred a few times. The chain carries TRBV29-1 and TRBJ2-5; TRBD2 aligns across 9 bases. The junction had 9 bases not matched to a gene; V was cut back by 6 bases and J by 4 bases. Germline V gene lookup returns CDR1 SQVTM and CDR2 ANQGSEA. The CDR3 has 14 residues. DNA of the CDR3: TGCAGCGTGGACGCAGCGGGAGGACGAGAGACCCAGTACTTC. Its translation is CSVDAAGGRETQYF.

This clone appeared a few times. The chain links TRBV28 to TRBJ2-7, with D possibly matching TRBD1 (5 bases). CDR1 MDHEN and CDR2 SYDVKM come from the germline V gene. Trimming took off 2 bases at V and 2 bases at J, with 7 bases between the two ends. The CDR3 contains 13 residues. The CDR3 spells CASSLVGAYEQYF. The DNA for the CDR3 is TGTGCCAGCAGTTTAGTAGGGGCCTACGAGCAGTACTTC.